The source of this TCR beta chain is a study of blood T cell repertoires in COVID-19. Study in general: From T cells, B-cell-depleted T cells, or PBMCs came the material, which was cDNA or gDNA.

Ages ranged from about 18 to 89 years, with residence in 24 US areas. Here immunoSEQ multiplex PCR was the method, and the copy in TCRdb shows in-frame clones only, minus some. The data hold about 200,000 clones, with 80% to 90% observed a single time. The CDR3 contains 13 residues. Germline loops: CDR1 KGHSH, CDR2 LQKENI. V shed 6 bases, J shed 4 bases, and the junction held 5 bases outside the gene matches. Source material: PBMCs or T cells enriched from blood (not recorded which). The chain combines TRBV18 with TRBJ1-2; TRBD1 agrees at 7 bases. This clonotype originated in a woman in her forties or fifties who had been exposed to COVID-19. CDR3 sequence: CASSTTGSYGYTF. The CDR3 nucleotides read TGTGCCAGCTCCACGACAGGGAGCTATGGCTACACCTTC.